This TCR beta chain was found in a study of control samples from healthy donors and cancer patients. Clones were read by immunoSEQ multiplex PCR, and TCRdb kept only the in-frame ones, dropping some. This table holds about 200,000 clones, roughly nine tenths found once. Trimming took off 4 bases at V and 2 bases at J, with 10 bases between the two ends. This CDR3 has 14 amino acids. Germline assignment: CDR1 SGHRS and CDR2 YFSETQ. What was sequenced was blood. The chain links TRBV5-1 to TRBJ1-5; D perhaps matches TRBD1 (5 bases). The TCR originated in a man under 40 in good health. CDR3 in DNA: TGCGCCAGCAGCCCGAGGGGAGGCAATCAGCCCCAGCATTTT. This codes for CASSPRGGNQPQHF.